The T cell receptor (beta chain) under discussion was sequenced for a study of T cell responses to AZD1222 COVID-19 vaccine. The study's findings and limits: Nearly half of spike-specific TCRs reportedly target variant regions that are unmutated in the B.1.351 and B.1.1.7 variants. Repertoires in all cases were sampled only once the peak T cell response had passed.

As for this clone: As yet, its antigen is unknown.

Losses at the gene ends were 5 bases for V and 8 bases for J; bases not matched to a gene: 8. Germline loops: CDR1 SGHNT, CDR2 YYREEE (reference sequence). The CDR3 contains 14 residues. The table came from immunoSEQ multiplex PCR; TCRdb's copy has only in-frame clones and leaves some out. Among approximately 100,000 clones, about 94% were seen once, and the ten largest hold more than 2%. V is TRBV5-4 and J is TRBJ1-2; 11 positions agree with TRBD1. The source material was peripheral blood, sampled on day 0 of AZD1222 vaccination. The clonotype was recovered from an adult in good health. CDR3 region: CASSMDRGLRGYTF. CDR3 bases: TGTGCCAGCAGTATGGACAGGGGGCTGAGGGGCTACACCTTC.